The sequence of this T cell receptor beta chain was determined in a study of CD8 T cells in Susac syndrome. It was with random hexamers that about 0.45 to 1 ug RNA was reverse transcribed. In TCRdb, the immunoSEQ multiplex PCR reads were re-called with MiXCR into one record per CDR3 protein. This table has 150,000 to 180,000 distinct CDR3 sequences, approximately 96% appearing once. The CDR3 has 13 amino acids. Germline V gene data show CDR1 as LGHNT and CDR2 as FRNRAP. V dropped 7 bases and J dropped 0 bases, with 4 bases sitting between them. From blood CD8+ and CD4+ T cells, TCR beta sequences were generated. Patients with Susac syndrome met diagnostic criteria that were recently defined for definite or probable disease. The CD8+ and CD4+ T cells were negatively isolated, with the TEMRA cells enriched by FACS.

The chain joins TRBV12-5 to TRBJ2-6; no definite D call. This sequence originates from a human donor with Susac syndrome. Sequenced: CD4+ T cells from PBMCs. The DNA of the CDR3 is TGTGCTAGTGCTAACTCTGGGGCCAACGTCCTGACTTTC. It is translated as CASANSGANVLTF.